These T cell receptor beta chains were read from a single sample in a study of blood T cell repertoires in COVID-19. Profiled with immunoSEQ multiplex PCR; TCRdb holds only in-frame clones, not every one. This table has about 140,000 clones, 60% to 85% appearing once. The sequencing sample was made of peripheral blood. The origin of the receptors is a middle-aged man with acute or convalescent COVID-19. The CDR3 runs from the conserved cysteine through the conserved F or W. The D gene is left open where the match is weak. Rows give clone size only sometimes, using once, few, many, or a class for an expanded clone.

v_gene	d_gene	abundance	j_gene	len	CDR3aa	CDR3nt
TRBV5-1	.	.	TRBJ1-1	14	CASSLAGMNTEAFF	TGCGCCAGCAGCTTGGCAGGAATGAACACTGAAGCTTTCTTT
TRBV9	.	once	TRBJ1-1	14	CASSGGGIGTEAFF	TGTGCCAGCAGCGGTGGGGGGATCGGCACTGAAGCTTTCTTT
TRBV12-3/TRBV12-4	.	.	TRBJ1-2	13	CASSFSGNYGYTF	TGTGCCAGCAGTTTTTCCGGGAACTATGGCTACACCTTC
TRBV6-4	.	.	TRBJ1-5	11	CASSHNQPQHF	TGTGCCAGCAGCCACAATCAGCCCCAGCATTTT
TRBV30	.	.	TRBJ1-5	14	CAWSGQVGGQPQHF	TGTGCCTGGAGTGGACAGGTGGGCGGTCAGCCCCAGCATTTT
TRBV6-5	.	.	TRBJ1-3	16	CASSYSRLDSRNTIYF	TGTGCCAGCAGTTACTCGAGGCTAGACAGTAGAAACACCATATATTTT
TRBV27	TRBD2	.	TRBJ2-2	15	CAARPGLANTGELFF	TGTGCCGCCAGACCCGGACTAGCTAACACCGGGGAGCTGTTTTTT
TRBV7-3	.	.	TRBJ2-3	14	CASSPGTSTDTQYF	TGTGCCAGCAGCCCCGGGACTAGCACAGATACGCAGTATTTT
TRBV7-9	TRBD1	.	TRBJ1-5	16	CASSLGQGGGNQPQHF	TGTGCCAGCAGCTTAGGACAGGGCGGGGGCAATCAGCCCCAGCATTTT
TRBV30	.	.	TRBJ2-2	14	CAWNRWGDGGELFF	TGTGCCTGGAACAGGTGGGGGGATGGCGGGGAGCTGTTTTTT
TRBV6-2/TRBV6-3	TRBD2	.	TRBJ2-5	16	CASSRRWTSGGETQYF	TGTGCCAGCAGCCGGCGTTGGACTAGCGGAGGGGAGACCCAGTACTTC
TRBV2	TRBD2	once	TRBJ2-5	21	CASSDQPPGLAGAKYQETQYF	TGTGCCAGCAGCGACCAACCACCCGGACTAGCGGGGGCCAAGTACCAAGAGACCCAGTACTTC
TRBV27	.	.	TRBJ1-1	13	CASSVTRNTEAFF	TGTGCCAGCAGCGTGACAAGGAACACTGAAGCTTTCTTT
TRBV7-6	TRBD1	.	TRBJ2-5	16	CASSLVGTGGWETQYF	TGTGCCAGCAGCTTAGTAGGGACAGGGGGCTGGGAGACCCAGTACTTC
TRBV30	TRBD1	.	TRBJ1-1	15	CAWSVEGALNTEAFF	TGTGCCTGGAGTGTTGAGGGGGCTCTGAACACTGAAGCTTTCTTT
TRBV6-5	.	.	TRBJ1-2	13	CASSPGLDYGYTF	TGTGCCAGCAGTCCGGGACTTGACTATGGCTACACCTTC
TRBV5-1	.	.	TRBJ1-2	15	CASSPTLGSNYGYTF	TGCGCCAGCAGCCCCACGCTGGGCAGCAACTATGGCTACACCTTC
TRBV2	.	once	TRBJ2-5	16	CASSETRDRFQETQYF	TGTGCCAGCAGTGAAACCCGCGACAGGTTCCAAGAGACCCAGTACTTC
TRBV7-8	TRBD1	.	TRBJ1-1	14	CASSADRVTTEAFF	TGTGCCAGCAGCGCAGACAGGGTCACCACTGAAGCTTTCTTT
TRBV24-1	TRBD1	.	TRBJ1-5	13	CATSRTGNQPQHF	TGTGCCACCAGTCGGACAGGGAATCAGCCCCAGCATTTT
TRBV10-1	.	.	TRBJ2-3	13	CASSEMAGSTQYF	TGCGCCAGCAGTGAGATGGCGGGGAGTACGCAGTATTTT
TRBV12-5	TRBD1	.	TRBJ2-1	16	CASGLVLTDRGNEQFF	TGTGCTAGTGGTTTGGTACTGACGGACAGGGGGAATGAGCAGTTCTTC
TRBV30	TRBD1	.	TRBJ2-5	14	CAWSVGRGMETQYF	TGTGCCTGGAGTGTGGGCAGGGGGATGGAGACCCAGTACTTC
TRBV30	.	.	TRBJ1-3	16	CAWSPPQILSGNTIYF	TGTGCCTGGAGTCCACCACAAATTCTGTCTGGAAACACCATATATTTT
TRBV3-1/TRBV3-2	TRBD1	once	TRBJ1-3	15	CASSEDRDSGNTIYF	TGTGCCAGCTCCGAAGACAGGGACTCTGGAAACACCATATATTTT
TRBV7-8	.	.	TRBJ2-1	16	CASSLVWLVSYNEQFF	TGTGCCAGCAGCCTAGTTTGGCTAGTATCCTACAATGAGCAGTTCTTC
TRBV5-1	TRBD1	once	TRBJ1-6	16	CASSLDRGSYNSPLHF	TGCGCCAGCAGCCTGGACAGGGGGTCCTATAATTCACCCCTCCACTTT
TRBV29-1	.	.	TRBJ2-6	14	CSVESGSGANVLTF	TGCAGCGTTGAATCGGGGAGTGGGGCCAACGTCCTGACTTTC
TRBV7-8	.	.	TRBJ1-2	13	CASSWGGIRGYTF	TGTGCCAGCAGTTGGGGGGGAATCCGTGGCTACACCTTC
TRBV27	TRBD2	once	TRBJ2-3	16	CASSFFGGGPTDTQYF	TGTGCCAGCAGTTTTTTTGGCGGGGGGCCTACAGATACGCAGTATTTT
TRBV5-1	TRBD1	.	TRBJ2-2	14	CASSPDRGSGELFF	TGCGCCAGCAGCCCGGACAGGGGAAGCGGGGAGCTGTTTTTT
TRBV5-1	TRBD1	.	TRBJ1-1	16	CASSPNAGTGVTEAFF	TGCGCCAGCAGCCCCAATGCCGGGACAGGGGTGACTGAAGCTTTCTTT
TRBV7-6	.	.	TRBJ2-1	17	CASSLVGQGGTANEQFF	TGTGCCAGCAGCTTAGTGGGTCAGGGAGGAACAGCGAATGAGCAGTTCTTC